The present T cell receptor (beta chain) was sequenced within a study of response to subunit inactivated influenza vaccine. This clonotype has a handful of counts. TCRdb analysed the RT-PCR reads with MiXCR anew, one entry per CDR3 protein. The sample records about 540,000 distinct CDR3 sequences, 20% to 25% being singletons. These data also formed part of another study, on T cells expressing NK-cell markers. That work adds: TCR beta cDNA was generated via 5'RACE template switching incorporating UMIs. The study found dominant NKG2C+ clonotypes at about 1.0-7.5% of CD8+ T cells in 5 or 6 donors.

This TCR came from a man aged 50-60 years who received an inactivated influenza vaccine. Sequences were derived from CD4+ T cells sorted from PBMCs, sampled approximately 12 days after vaccination.

The DNA for the CDR3 is TGTGCCAGCAGCCAAGATATTGGGGATACGCAGTATTTT. Protein sequence: CASSQDIGDTQYF. The J gene is TRBJ2-3, the V gene TRBV3-1, with D uncertain. The germline CDR1 and CDR2 sequences are LGHDT and YNNKEL (reference sequence). Trimming took 0 bases from V and 6 from J, leaving 7 bases between them. CDR3 size: 13 residues.